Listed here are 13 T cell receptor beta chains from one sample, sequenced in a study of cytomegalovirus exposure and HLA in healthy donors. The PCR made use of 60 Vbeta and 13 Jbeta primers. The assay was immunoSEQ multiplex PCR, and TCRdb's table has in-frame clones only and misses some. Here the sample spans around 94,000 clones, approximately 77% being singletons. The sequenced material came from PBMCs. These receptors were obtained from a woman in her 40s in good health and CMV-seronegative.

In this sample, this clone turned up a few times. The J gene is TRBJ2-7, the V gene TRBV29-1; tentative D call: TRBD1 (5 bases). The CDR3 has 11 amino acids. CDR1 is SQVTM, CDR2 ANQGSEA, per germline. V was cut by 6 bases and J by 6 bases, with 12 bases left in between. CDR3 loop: CSVMDKAEQYV. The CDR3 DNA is TGCAGCGTGATGGACAAGGCCGAGCAGTACGTC.

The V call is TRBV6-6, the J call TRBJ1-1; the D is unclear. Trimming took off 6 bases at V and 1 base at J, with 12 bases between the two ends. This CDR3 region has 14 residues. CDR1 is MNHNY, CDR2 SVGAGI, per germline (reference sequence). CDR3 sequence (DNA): TGTGCCAGCAGCTATACAGAATCGAACACTGAAGCTTTCTTT. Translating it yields CASSYTESNTEAFF.

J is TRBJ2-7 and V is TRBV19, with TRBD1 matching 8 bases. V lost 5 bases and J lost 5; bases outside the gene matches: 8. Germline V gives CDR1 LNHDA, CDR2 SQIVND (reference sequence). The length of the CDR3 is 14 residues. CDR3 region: CASSFGRGQDEQYF. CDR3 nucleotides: TGTGCCAGTAGTTTTGGCAGGGGGCAGGACGAGCAGTACTTC.

DNA of the CDR3: TGTGCCAGTAGTATATCACGGTCCTATGGCTACACCTTC. Its translation: CASSISRSYGYTF. This sequence joins TRBV19 and TRBJ1-2; D is undetermined. CDR1 is LNHDA and CDR2 is SQIVND in the germline V gene (reference sequence). The CDR3 has 13 amino acids. Trimming took off 2 bases at V and 4 bases at J, with 8 bases between the two ends.

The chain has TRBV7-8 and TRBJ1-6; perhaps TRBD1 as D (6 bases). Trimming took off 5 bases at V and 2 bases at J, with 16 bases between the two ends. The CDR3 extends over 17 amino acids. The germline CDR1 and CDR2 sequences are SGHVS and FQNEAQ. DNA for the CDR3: TGTGCCAGCAGCCCCCGGGGGGGGCCCCCCTATAATTCACCCCTCCACTTT. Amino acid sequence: CASSPRGGPPYNSPLHF.

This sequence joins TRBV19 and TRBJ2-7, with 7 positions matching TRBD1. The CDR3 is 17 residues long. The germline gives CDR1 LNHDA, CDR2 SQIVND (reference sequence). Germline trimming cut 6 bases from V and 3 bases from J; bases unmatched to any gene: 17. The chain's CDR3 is CASSPNPTGTAIYEQYF. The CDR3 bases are TGTGCCAGTAGCCCGAATCCAACCGGGACAGCTATCTACGAGCAGTACTTC.

The chain's CDR3 is CASSPTGLTSSTDTQYF. As DNA, the CDR3 is TGTGCCAGCTCACCGACAGGGCTTACATCTAGCACAGATACGCAGTATTTT. The chain has TRBV18 and TRBJ2-3; 7 nucleotides align to TRBD1. V trimming: 3 bases; J trimming: 0 bases; junction bases outside the gene matches: 9. Germline CDR1 reads KGHSH; CDR2 reads LQKENI. CDR3 size: 17 residues.

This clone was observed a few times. Here the CDR3 DNA reads TGTGCCTGGGCCAGTGGGGCACACGCCGGGGAGCTGTTTTTT. This sequence encodes CAWASGAHAGELFF. The chain couples TRBV30 to TRBJ2-2, with TRBD1 as a possible D gene (5 bases). Trimming stripped 5 bases from V and 6 bases from J, with 16 bases between. CDR1 is GTSNPN and CDR2 is SVGIG in the germline V gene (reference sequence). The CDR3 runs to 14 residues.

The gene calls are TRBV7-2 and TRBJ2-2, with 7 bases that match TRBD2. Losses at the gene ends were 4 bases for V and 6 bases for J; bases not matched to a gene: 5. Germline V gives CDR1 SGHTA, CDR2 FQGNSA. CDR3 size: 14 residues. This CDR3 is CASSWGLRSGELFF. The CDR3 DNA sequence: TGTGCCAGCAGCTGGGGACTACGCTCCGGGGAGCTGTTTTTT.

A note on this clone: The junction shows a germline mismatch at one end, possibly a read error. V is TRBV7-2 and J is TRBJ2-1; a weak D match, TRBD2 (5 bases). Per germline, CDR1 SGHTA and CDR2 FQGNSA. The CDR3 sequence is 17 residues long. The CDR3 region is CSSSLTGILGEYNEQFF. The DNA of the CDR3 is TGTTCCAGCAGCTTAACCGGGATCCTCGGAGAATACAATGAGCAGTTCTTC.

The DNA for the CDR3 is TGTGCCAGCAGCGGGGGACTAGCGGGGGCGACAGATACGCAGTATTTT. It yields the protein CASSGGLAGATDTQYF. This sequence joins TRBV5-8 and TRBJ2-3, with TRBD2 identical over 14 bases. Looked up from germline, CDR1 is SGHTS and CDR2 is YDEGEE. V shed 4 bases and J 3 bases; nucleotides not matched to a gene: 4. CDR3 length: 16 residues. The complete variable domain, with remaining parts taken from reference TRBV5-8 and TRBJ2-3, reads EAGVTQSPTHLIKTRGQQATLRCSPISGHTSVYWYQQALGLGLQFLLWYDEGEERNRGNFPPRFSGRQFPNYSSELNVNALELEDSALYLCASSGGLAGATDTQYFGPGTRLTVL.

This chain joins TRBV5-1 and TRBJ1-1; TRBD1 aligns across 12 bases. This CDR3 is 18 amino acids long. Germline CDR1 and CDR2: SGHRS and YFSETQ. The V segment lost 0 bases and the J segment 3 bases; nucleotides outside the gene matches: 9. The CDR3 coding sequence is TGCGCCAGCAGCTTGGCTGGGACAGGGGGCGCCTTGGACACTGAAGCTTTCTTT. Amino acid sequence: CASSLAGTGGALDTEAFF.

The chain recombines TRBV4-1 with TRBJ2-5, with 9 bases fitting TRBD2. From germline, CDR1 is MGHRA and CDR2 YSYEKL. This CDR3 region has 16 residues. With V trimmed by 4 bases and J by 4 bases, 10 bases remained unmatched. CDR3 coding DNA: TGCGCCAGCAGCCTCAACGGCGGGGGGGCGTCAGAGACCCAGTACTTC. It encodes CASSLNGGGASETQYF.